This T cell receptor (beta chain) was sequenced in a study of blood T cell repertoires in COVID-19. Study in general: From T cells, B-cell-depleted T cells, or PBMCs came the material, which was cDNA or gDNA.

Authors' processing steps: The assay estimated nucleated cells by amplifying reference gene primers. Here immunoSEQ multiplex PCR was the method, and the copy in TCRdb shows in-frame clones only, minus some. V, J and clone size were drawn from that table, and D and trimming were deduced from the DNA. The sample records 35,000 to 45,000 clones, around 82% being singletons. The CDR3 is made up of 14 amino acids. CDR1 and CDR2 from the germline V gene are MNHEY and SMNVEV (reference sequence). Trimming cost V 5 bases and J 3 bases; bases outside gene matches: 4. Material: peripheral blood. The chain employs TRBV27 and TRBJ1-5; 7 bases agree with TRBD1. The sequence was collected from a man aged 65 to 79 with acute or convalescent COVID-19. The CDR3 loop reads CASSQQGSNQPQHF. The CDR3 bases are TGTGCCAGCAGTCAACAGGGGTCCAATCAGCCCCAGCATTTT.